The 24 T cell receptor beta chains below were found in one sample sequenced in a study of cytomegalovirus exposure and HLA in healthy donors. Amplification used 60 Vbeta primers and 13 Jbeta primers. Assay: immunoSEQ multiplex PCR; the TCRdb copy retains only in-frame clones and omits some. The top ten clones hold around 1.6% of a sample with fewer than 250,000 clones, 60% to 80% of them seen once. Sequenced input: PBMCs. These receptors were taken from a woman between 18 and 29 years old in good health and CMV-seronegative.

This chain connects TRBV27 to TRBJ1-3; 9 positions match TRBD1. Per the germline V gene, CDR1 is MNHEY and CDR2 is SMNVEV (reference sequence). The CDR3 covers 17 residues. After removal of 2 bases from V and 0 bases from J, the junction contained 5 bases not matched to a gene. CDR3 region: CASSLGQGPVSGNTIYF. In DNA, the CDR3 is TGTGCCAGCAGTTTAGGACAGGGGCCAGTCTCTGGAAACACCATATATTTT.

V gene TRBV19 combines with J gene TRBJ2-1; TRBD2 aligns across 9 bases. Looked up from germline, CDR1 is LNHDA and CDR2 is SQIVND (reference sequence). V lost 6 bases and J lost 0; bases outside the gene matches: 6. CDR3 length: 16 amino acids. The CDR3 here is CASRNLAGFSYNEQFF. CDR3 nucleotides: TGTGCCAGTAGGAATCTAGCGGGATTCTCCTACAATGAGCAGTTCTTC.

The rearrangement joins TRBV15 to TRBJ1-1; D is undetermined. The CDR3 covers 14 residues. Between the trimmed V and J ends, which lost 2 bases and 1 base, there was a span of 8 bases. Germline assignment: CDR1 LNHNV and CDR2 YYDKDF (reference sequence). CDR3 nucleotides: TGTGCCACCAGCAGAATGTCAGGGAACACTGAAGCTTTCTTT. Translating it yields CATSRMSGNTEAFF.

This chain uses TRBV7-8 with TRBJ1-2; unclear D gene. This CDR3 is 15 amino acids long. Germline V gives CDR1 SGHVS, CDR2 FQNEAQ. Trimming left V 2 bases short and J 0 bases short, with 10 bases between. CDR3 in amino acids: CASSLNLDPNYGYTF. DNA of the CDR3: TGTGCCAGCAGCTTAAATCTAGACCCTAACTATGGCTACACCTTC.

This chain uses TRBV29-1 with TRBJ2-1; D might be TRBD1 (5 bases). Germline loops: CDR1 SQVTM, CDR2 ANQGSEA. V lost 2 bases, J lost 9 bases, and 14 bases lay in between. The CDR3 runs to 13 residues. The CDR3 coding sequence is TGCAGCGTTGAACGGTGGGCCGACAGTGAGCAGTTCTTC. Translated: CSVERWADSEQFF.

Here the CDR3 DNA reads TGTGCCAGCAGCTTCTCCCTGAACACCGGGGAGCTGTTTTTT. Its protein product is CASSFSLNTGELFF. The genes are TRBV7-3 and TRBJ2-2; D gene ambiguous. The V gene lost 3 bases and the J gene lost 1 base, with 6 bases spanning the gap. This CDR3 region has 14 residues. Per germline, CDR1 SGHTA and CDR2 FQGTGA.

The chain is built from TRBV28 and TRBJ2-4, with a possible D match to TRBD2 (5 bases). The ends were cut back, 7 bases at V and 0 bases at J, with 10 bases in the middle. This CDR3 contains 14 residues. Germline V gene lookup returns CDR1 MDHEN and CDR2 SYDVKM. The CDR3 bases are TGTGCCAGCATGAAGAGGGTAGCCAAAAACATTCAGTACTTC. Its protein is CASMKRVAKNIQYF.

The CDR3 DNA reads as TGTGCCAGCAGCTTGACAGGGTCCAACGAGCAGTACTTC. Residues: CASSLTGSNEQYF. This sequence joins TRBV7-9 and TRBJ2-7; 7 positions match TRBD1. The germline gives CDR1 SEHNR, CDR2 FQNEAQ (reference sequence). This CDR3 region has 13 residues. The V and J ends lost 3 bases and 5 bases, in that order; junction bases with no gene match: 4.

This sequence joins TRBV7-2 and TRBJ2-7, with TRBD1 identical over 7 bases. Trimming removed 5 bases from V and 6 bases from J; junction bases left unmatched: 10. The CDR3 covers 14 residues. The V gene's germline CDR1 is SGHTA and CDR2 FQGNSA. The CDR3 DNA reads TGTGCCAGCAGCGGTAGCCCGACAGGGACCGAGCAGTACTTC. Translating it yields CASSGSPTGTEQYF.

V usage is TRBV19 and J usage is TRBJ2-7, with TRBD1 as a possible D gene (5 bases). Germline V gene sequence: CDR1 LNHDA, CDR2 SQIVND (reference sequence). Trimming cost V 0 bases and J 2 bases, with 8 bases left between them. This CDR3 region has 14 residues. The CDR3 DNA is TGTGCCAGTAGTATAGAGACAGATACCTACGAGCAGTACTTC. Its translation is CASSIETDTYEQYF.

The chain links TRBV5-1 to TRBJ2-5; D is perhaps TRBD1 (6 bases). Trimming left V 2 bases short and J 0 bases short, with 14 bases between. The CDR3 consists of 16 residues. Looked up from germline, CDR1 is SGHRS and CDR2 is YFSETQ. This CDR3 is CASSFGDNNDQETQYF. In nucleotides, the CDR3 is TGCGCCAGCAGCTTTGGGGACAACAACGACCAAGAGACCCAGTACTTC.

This clone was detected a few times. J is TRBJ2-5 and V is TRBV5-1; 7 bases line up with TRBD2. The CDR3 spans 12 residues. Germline V gene data show CDR1 as SGHRS and CDR2 as YFSETQ. The trim removed 4 bases at V and 5 bases at J, leaving 2 bases unmatched. The CDR3 DNA is TGCGCCAGCAGCGGGGGGGTGGAGACCCAGTACTTC. It is translated as CASSGGVETQYF.

This clone has just one count. This sequence joins TRBV15 and TRBJ1-4; possible D gene TRBD1, 5 bases. The CDR3 is made up of 16 amino acids. Germline V CDR1 and CDR2: LNHNV, YYDKDF (reference sequence). V was shortened by 0 bases and J by 7 bases, with 15 bases between the two germline ends. In DNA form, the CDR3 reads TGTGCCACCAGCAGAGATCTCCGGGGAGGGGCTGAAAAACTGTTTTTT. This gives the protein CATSRDLRGGAEKLFF.

The rearrangement uses TRBV5-1 and TRBJ2-1, with 9 bases matching TRBD2. The CDR3 totals 15 residues. J was trimmed by 6 bases and V by 0 bases; bases with no gene match: 4. CDR1 and CDR2 from the germline V gene are SGHRS and YFSETQ. Here the CDR3 reads CASSLVLAGSNEQFF. CDR3 bases: TGCGCCAGCAGCTTGGTTCTAGCGGGGAGCAATGAGCAGTTCTTC.

J is TRBJ1-2 and V is TRBV7-8; TRBD1 aligns across 8 bases. Germline assignment: CDR1 SGHVS and CDR2 FQNEAQ. With 1 base clipped from V and 3 bases from J, the junction kept 7 bases outside the gene matches. The CDR3 totals 16 residues. The CDR3 spells CASSLDPGQGDYGYTF. In nucleotides, the CDR3 is TGTGCCAGCAGCTTAGACCCTGGACAGGGCGACTATGGCTACACCTTC.

V and J are TRBV4-1 and TRBJ2-5; maybe TRBD1 (5 bases). TRBJ2-7 explains the end of the DNA better; the J call may be wrong. CDR3 length equals 15 residues. CDR1 and CDR2 (germline): MGHRA, YSYEKL. The CDR3 DNA sequence: TGCGCCAGCAGCCCGACAGACCTACAAACCTACGAGCAGTACTTC. Protein sequence: CASSPTDLQTYEQYF.

The chain couples TRBV27 to TRBJ2-5; D is perhaps TRBD1 (5 bases). V was shortened by 0 bases and J by 5 bases, with 22 bases between the two germline ends. Germline V CDR1 and CDR2: MNHEY, SMNVEV (reference sequence). The CDR3 runs 18 residues. The CDR3 sequence is CASSLSPMGLSGMETQYF. CDR3 bases: TGTGCCAGCAGTTTATCACCTATGGGTTTGTCAGGGATGGAGACCCAGTACTTC.

The chain recombines TRBV7-2 with TRBJ1-2; D remains ambiguous. The V and J ends lost 2 bases and 4 bases respectively, with 14 bases between them. The CDR3 sequence is 15 residues long. Germline V gene lookup returns CDR1 SGHTA and CDR2 FQGNSA. The chain's CDR3 is CASSLSPEEIYGYTF. CDR3 in DNA: TGTGCCAGCAGCTTATCCCCGGAGGAGATCTATGGCTACACCTTC.

This rearrangement joins TRBV6-4 to TRBJ2-1; 7 nucleotides agree with TRBD1. Germline assignment: CDR1 MRHNA and CDR2 SNTAGT. V shed 2 bases, J shed 1 base, and the junction held 5 bases outside the gene matches. The CDR3 runs 16 residues. The CDR3 loop is CASSDTGQVSYNEQFF. As DNA, the CDR3 is TGTGCCAGCAGTGACACCGGACAGGTTTCCTACAATGAGCAGTTCTTC.

V and J are TRBV4-2 and TRBJ1-5; TRBD1 might be the D (5 bases). The CDR3 consists of 16 residues. The germline V gene has CDR1 LGHNA and CDR2 YNFKEQ. V lost 3 bases and J lost 1, with 13 bases in between. This CDR3 is CASSHLSGASNQPQHF. DNA of the CDR3: TGTGCCAGCAGCCACCTCTCTGGGGCCAGCAATCAGCCCCAGCATTTT.

This clone has a handful of counts. The chain joins TRBV5-1 to TRBJ1-2; 7 bases align to TRBD1. The CDR3 consists of 16 residues. Germline loops: CDR1 SGHRS, CDR2 YFSETQ. The trim removed 4 bases at V and 7 bases at J, leaving 16 bases unmatched. In DNA form, the CDR3 reads TGCGCCAGCAGCCTGTCCGGGACAGAATATTCTTTTGGCTACACCTTC. Its translation is CASSLSGTEYSFGYTF.

This chain connects TRBV11-2 to TRBJ2-5; D ambiguous. The germline V gene has CDR1 SGHAT and CDR2 FQNNGV. The CDR3 totals 15 residues. The germline V and J ends were trimmed by 2 bases and 5 bases, with 15 bases remaining between them. CDR3 nucleotide sequence: TGTGCCAGCAGCTTATCCCCCGGAGCTCTCGAGACCCAGTACTTC. Translation: CASSLSPGALETQYF. Combining the CDR3 with reference TRBV11-2 and TRBJ2-5 gives the whole variable domain EAGVAQSPRYKIIEKRQSVAFWCNPISGHATLYWYQQILGQGPKLLIQFQNNGVVDDSQLPKDRFSAERLKGVDSTLKIQPAKLEDSAVYLCASSLSPGALETQYFGPGTRLLVL.

This rearrangement joins TRBV25-1 to TRBJ2-7; TRBD1 might be the D (6 bases). CDR1 and CDR2 (germline): MGHDK, SYGVNS. Trimming stripped 5 bases from V and 6 bases from J, with 17 bases between. The CDR3 extends over 14 amino acids. In DNA, the CDR3 is TGTGCCAGCAGTCCCGGGACAAACGTAGGCGAGCAGTACTTC. Its protein product is CASSPGTNVGEQYF.

This chain connects TRBV5-4 to TRBJ1-2; a weak D match, TRBD1 (5 bases). Germline lookup yields CDR1 SGHNT and CDR2 YYREEE (reference sequence). The CDR3 has 12 amino acids. V lost 4 bases and J 6 bases, leaving 10 bases between the germline ends. CDR3 in amino acids: CASSRDRDGYTF. The CDR3 DNA is TGTGCCAGCAGCAGAGACAGAGATGGCTACACCTTC.